This TCR beta chain was obtained from a study of blood T cell repertoires in COVID-19. On the study more broadly: The study drew acute and convalescent COVID-19 samples from the United States, Italy and Spain. Sources were T cells, B-cell-depleted T cells, or PBMCs; the material itself was cDNA or gDNA.

In the authors' methods: For nucleated cells, counts were estimated from reference gene primer amplification. Assay used: immunoSEQ multiplex PCR; TCRdb lists only in-frame clones, some missing. The DNA was the basis for D and trimming; V, J and clone size are from that table. The repertoire consists of roughly 53,000 clones, with 90% occurring once and the leading ten covering 3% to 3.5%. The sequence came from a human donor in a cohort sampled during active COVID-19. Material for sequencing was peripheral blood.

CDR3 residues: CATGTGKETQYF. CDR3 DNA: TGTGCCACCGGGACTGGGAAAGAGACCCAGTACTTC. The chain combines TRBV10-3 with TRBJ2-5; tentatively, D is TRBD2 (6 bases). Per germline, CDR1 ENHRY and CDR2 SYGVKD. V was clipped by 10 bases and J by 3 bases, with 12 bases between them. The CDR3 is 12 residues long.